These T cell receptor beta chains were read from a single sample in a study of cytomegalovirus exposure and HLA in healthy donors. Assay used: immunoSEQ multiplex PCR; TCRdb lists only in-frame clones, some missing. The sample includes roughly 170,000 clones, approximately 71% of them seen just once. Sequenced input: PBMCs. Receptors were obtained from a girl under 18 in good health and CMV-seronegative. Each CDR3 is given with its conserved first and last residue. A D gene is named only where the DNA matches it firmly. Not all rows give a size; the values are once, few, many and, for expanded clones, a class.

V gene	clone size	J gene	D gene	CDR3 protein	CDR3 DNA
TRBV4-2	.	TRBJ1-3	.	CASSQDLEGNTIYF	TGTGCCAGCAGCCAAGATCTGGAGGGAAACACCATATATTTT
TRBV5-1	.	TRBJ2-7	TRBD1	CASSDRGPSYEQYF	TGCGCCAGCAGCGACAGGGGGCCAAGCTACGAGCAGTACTTC
TRBV5-6	.	TRBJ2-5	TRBD1	CASSWMGQGIQETQYF	TGTGCCAGCAGCTGGATGGGACAGGGCATTCAAGAGACCCAGTACTTC
TRBV6-1	once	TRBJ2-3	.	CASSEPGGTDTQYF	TGTGCCAGCAGTGAACCGGGAGGCACAGATACGCAGTATTTT
TRBV19	.	TRBJ2-5	.	CASSIVAGSSETQYF	TGTGCCAGTAGTATAGTGGCGGGGTCCTCAGAGACCCAGTACTTC
TRBV19	.	TRBJ1-3	.	CASSTERHRSGNTIYF	TGTGCCAGTAGTACCGAACGACACCGCTCTGGAAACACCATATATTTT
TRBV5-1	.	TRBJ2-7	.	CASSLDRGEQYF	TGCGCCAGCAGCTTGGATCGGGGCGAGCAGTACTTC
TRBV7-9	.	TRBJ2-1	.	CASSWGGPRDNEQFF	TGTGCCAGCAGCTGGGGGGGGCCTAGGGACAATGAGCAGTTCTTC
TRBV6-1	few	TRBJ1-2	.	CASETGIRYGYTF	TGTGCCAGCGAAACAGGGATCCGGTATGGCTACACCTTC
TRBV5-1	.	TRBJ2-3	TRBD1	CASSLEGQVVDTQYF	TGCGCCAGCAGCTTGGAGGGACAGGTTGTAGATACGCAGTATTTT
TRBV19	few	TRBJ1-5	TRBD1	CASSIGRTGPIAQHF	TGTGCCAGTAGTATAGGAAGGACAGGGCCTATCGCCCAGCATTTT
TRBV10-1	.	TRBJ1-1	.	CASSDLRQVDTEAFF	TGCGCCAGCAGTGATCTAAGACAGGTCGACACTGAAGCTTTCTTT
TRBV5-1	.	TRBJ2-7	TRBD1	CASSLDVGQGVLEQYF	TGCGCCAGCAGCTTGGATGTGGGGCAGGGGGTCCTCGAGCAGTACTTC
TRBV18	.	TRBJ1-1	.	CASSPKGVEAFF	TGTGCCAGCTCACCGAAAGGGGTTGAAGCTTTCTTT
TRBV27	once	TRBJ2-7	.	CASSYDPGHIYEQYF	TGTGCCAGCAGTTACGACCCGGGACACATCTACGAGCAGTACTTC
TRBV27	.	TRBJ1-2	.	CASGLAGDDVVNYGYTF	TGTGCCAGCGGGCTGGCGGGGGACGACGTCGTTAACTATGGCTACACCTTC
TRBV5-1	.	TRBJ1-2	TRBD1	CASSSGQGDMYTF	TGCGCCAGCAGCTCGGGACAGGGGGATATGTACACCTTC
TRBV2	.	TRBJ2-1	TRBD2	CAIPSGSSYNEQFF	TGTGCCATCCCTAGCGGGAGCTCCTACAATGAGCAGTTCTTC
TRBV29-1	.	TRBJ2-1	.	CSVDSPSNEQFF	TGCAGCGTAGACAGCCCGTCCAATGAGCAGTTCTTC
TRBV5-6	.	TRBJ2-7	.	CASSLYRGEQYF	TGTGCCAGCAGCTTGTACCGGGGCGAGCAGTACTTC
TRBV27	few	TRBJ1-1	.	CASSLGPLRDTGPVAFF	TGTGCCAGCAGCCTGGGGCCACTCCGGGACACGGGTCCAGTAGCTTTCTTT
TRBV6-5	.	TRBJ2-3	.	CASSYDWGIQYF	TGTGCCAGCAGTTACGACTGGGGCATACAGTATTTT
TRBV7-2	.	TRBJ1-4	.	CASSSGEKLFF	TGTGCCAGCAGCTCAGGGGAAAAACTGTTTTTT
TRBV9	.	TRBJ2-7	.	CASSVQGSSYEQYF	TGTGCCAGCAGCGTTCAGGGGAGCTCCTACGAGCAGTACTTC
TRBV7-9	few	TRBJ2-7	TRBD1	CASSSPDRGTYEQYF	TGTGCCAGCAGCAGTCCGGACAGGGGCACCTACGAGCAGTACTTC
TRBV6-1	.	TRBJ1-1	.	CASREGRNTEAFF	TGTGCCAGCAGGGAGGGACGGAACACTGAAGCTTTCTTT
TRBV5-1	.	TRBJ1-6	.	CASSAELQGWASPLHF	TGCGCCAGCAGCGCGGAACTACAGGGATGGGCTTCACCCCTCCACTTT
TRBV6-1	.	TRBJ1-1	.	CASSDTGPSLWAFF	TGTGCCAGCAGTGACACAGGGCCGTCTCTCTGGGCTTTCTTT
TRBV2	.	TRBJ1-1	.	CASRDHRDMNTEAFF	TGTGCCAGCAGAGACCACAGGGACATGAACACTGAAGCTTTCTTT
TRBV9	.	TRBJ2-1	.	CASSPNLPGGLLNEQFF	TGTGCCAGCTCTCCTAATCTTCCCGGGGGGCTACTTAATGAGCAGTTCTTC
TRBV19	few	TRBJ2-1	.	CASSIRDNSYNEQFF	TGTGCCAGTAGTATACGCGATAACTCCTACAATGAGCAGTTCTTC
TRBV30	.	TRBJ2-2	.	CAWSATSRGSNTGELFF	TGTGCCTGGAGCGCGACGAGTAGGGGTTCGAACACCGGGGAGCTGTTTTTT
TRBV29-1	.	TRBJ2-5	.	CSVEDPRDLQETQYF	TGCAGCGTTGAAGATCCCCGGGACTTACAAGAGACCCAGTACTTC
TRBV5-1	.	TRBJ1-3	TRBD1	CASNVTPGQAGNTIYF	TGCGCCAGCAACGTTACCCCGGGACAGGCCGGAAACACCATATATTTT
TRBV5-4	.	TRBJ2-7	TRBD2	CASSSSQAGATGGEQYF	TGTGCCAGCAGCTCATCCCAAGCGGGGGCCACTGGAGGCGAGCAGTACTTC
TRBV19	few	TRBJ2-7	.	CASSIGSGDEQYF	TGTGCCAGTAGTATAGGATCAGGGGACGAGCAGTACTTC
TRBV19	few	TRBJ1-5	.	CASRPWDTQPQHF	TGTGCCAGTAGACCTTGGGACACTCAGCCCCAGCATTTT
TRBV19	.	TRBJ1-5	.	CASSFSLDATKAEQPQHF	TGTGCCAGTAGTTTTTCCTTAGACGCCACTAAGGCGGAGCAGCCCCAGCATTTT
TRBV5-1	.	TRBJ1-4	.	CASSGTATNEKLFF	TGCGCCAGCAGCGGGACTGCAACTAATGAAAAACTGTTTTTT
TRBV5-4	.	TRBJ2-7	TRBD1	CASSWLGTGDEQYF	TGTGCCAGCAGCTGGTTGGGGACAGGAGATGAGCAGTACTTC
TRBV29-1	.	TRBJ2-1	.	CSARSDSYNEQFF	TGCAGCGCTCGGAGCGACTCCTACAATGAGCAGTTCTTC
TRBV7-9	few	TRBJ1-2	.	CASSRSEDGYTF	TGTGCCAGCAGCAGGTCGGAGGATGGCTACACCTTC
TRBV6-5	.	TRBJ1-4	.	CASSHRDIREKLFF	TGTGCCAGCAGCCACCGGGACATCAGAGAAAAACTGTTTTTT